The source of this T cell receptor (beta chain) is a study of T-cell reconstitution after alpha-beta-depleted transplantation in children. CDR1 and CDR2 (germline): SGHTA, FQGNSA. V shed 1 base, J shed 6 bases, and the junction held 9 bases outside the gene matches. The CDR3 has 16 residues. The TCRbeta library was prepared with unique molecular identifiers. One entry per CDR3 protein, called by TCRdb with MiXCR from the PCR reads. The sample carries about 610,000 distinct CDR3 sequences, 25% to 30% recorded once. Source: PBMCs, taken before TCRalphabeta/CD19-depleted stem cell transplant. The genes are TRBV7-2 and TRBJ1-5; 7 bases are a match to TRBD1. This receptor was obtained from a boy under two years old with Wiskott-Aldrich syndrome, due to receive a stem cell transplant. The CDR3 loop is CASSLGTGGGGQPQHF. DNA for the CDR3: TGTGCCAGCAGCTTAGGGACAGGCGGTGGTGGTCAGCCCCAGCATTTT.